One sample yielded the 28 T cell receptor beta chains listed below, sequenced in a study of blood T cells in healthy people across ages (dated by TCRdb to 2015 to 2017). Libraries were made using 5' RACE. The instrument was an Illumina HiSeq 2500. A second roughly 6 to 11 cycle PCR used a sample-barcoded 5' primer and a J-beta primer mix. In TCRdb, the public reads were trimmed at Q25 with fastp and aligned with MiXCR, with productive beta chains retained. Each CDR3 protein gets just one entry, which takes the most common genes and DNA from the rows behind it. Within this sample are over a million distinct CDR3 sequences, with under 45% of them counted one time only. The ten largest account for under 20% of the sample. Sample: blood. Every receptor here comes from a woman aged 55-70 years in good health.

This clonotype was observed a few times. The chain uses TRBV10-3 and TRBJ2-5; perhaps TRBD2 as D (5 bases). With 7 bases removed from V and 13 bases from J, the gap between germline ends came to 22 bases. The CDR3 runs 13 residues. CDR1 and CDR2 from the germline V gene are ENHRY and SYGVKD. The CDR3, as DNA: TGTGCCATCATGCCGGGAACAGTCTACGAGCGGTACTTC. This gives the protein CAIMPGTVYERYF.

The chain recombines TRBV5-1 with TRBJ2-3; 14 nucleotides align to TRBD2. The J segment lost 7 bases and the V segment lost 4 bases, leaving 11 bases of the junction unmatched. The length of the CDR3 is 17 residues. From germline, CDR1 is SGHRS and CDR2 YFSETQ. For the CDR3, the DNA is TGCGCCAGCAGCCCGGTGACTAGCGGGAGGGCAGCTAATACGCAGTATTTT. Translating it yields CASSPVTSGRAANTQYF.

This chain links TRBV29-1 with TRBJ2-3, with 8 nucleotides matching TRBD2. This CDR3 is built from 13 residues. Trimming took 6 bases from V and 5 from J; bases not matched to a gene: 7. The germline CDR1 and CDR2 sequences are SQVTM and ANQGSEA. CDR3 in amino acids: CSVPGGSRDTQYF. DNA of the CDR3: TGCAGCGTCCCGGGGGGGTCGCGAGATACGCAGTATTTT.

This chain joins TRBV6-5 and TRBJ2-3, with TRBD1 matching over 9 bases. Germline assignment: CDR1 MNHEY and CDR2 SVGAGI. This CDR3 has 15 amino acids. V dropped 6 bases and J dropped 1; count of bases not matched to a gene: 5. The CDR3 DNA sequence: TGTGCCAGCAGACGGGGACAGGGCCGCACAGATACGCAGTATTTT. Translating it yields CASRRGQGRTDTQYF.

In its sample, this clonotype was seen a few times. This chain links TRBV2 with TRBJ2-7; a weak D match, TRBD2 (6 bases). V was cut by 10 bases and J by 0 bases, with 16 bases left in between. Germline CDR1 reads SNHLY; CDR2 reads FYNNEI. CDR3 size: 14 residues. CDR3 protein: CATVRDLPSYEQYF. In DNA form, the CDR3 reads TGTGCCACCGTTAGGGACTTACCCTCCTACGAGCAGTACTTC.

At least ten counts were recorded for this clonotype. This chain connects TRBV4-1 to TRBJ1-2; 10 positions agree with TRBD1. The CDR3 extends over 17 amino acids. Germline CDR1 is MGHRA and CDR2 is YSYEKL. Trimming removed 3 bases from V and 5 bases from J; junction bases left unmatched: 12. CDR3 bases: TGCGCCAGCAGCCAGCCGGGACAGGGGCGGTTACCTTATGGCTACACCTTC. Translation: CASSQPGQGRLPYGYTF.

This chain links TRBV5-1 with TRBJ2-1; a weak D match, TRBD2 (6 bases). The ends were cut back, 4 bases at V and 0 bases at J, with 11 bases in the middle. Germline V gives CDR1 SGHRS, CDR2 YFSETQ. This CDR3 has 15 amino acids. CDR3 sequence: CASSPPSASYNEQFF. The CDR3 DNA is TGCGCCAGCAGCCCGCCTAGCGCCTCCTACAATGAGCAGTTCTTC.

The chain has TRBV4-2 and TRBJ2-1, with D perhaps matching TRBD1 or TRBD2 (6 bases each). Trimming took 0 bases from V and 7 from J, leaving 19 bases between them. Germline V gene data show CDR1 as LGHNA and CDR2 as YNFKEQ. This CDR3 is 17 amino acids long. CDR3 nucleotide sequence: TGTGCCAGCAGCCAAGAAGGGAGGTTTGGACAGAAGAATGAGCAGTTCTTC. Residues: CASSQEGRFGQKNEQFF.

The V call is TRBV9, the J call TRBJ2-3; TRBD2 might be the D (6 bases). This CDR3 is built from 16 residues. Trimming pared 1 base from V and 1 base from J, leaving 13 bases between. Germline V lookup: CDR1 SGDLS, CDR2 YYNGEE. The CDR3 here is CASSVRSGEGTDTQYF. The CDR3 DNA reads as TGTGCCAGCAGCGTAAGGTCCGGGGAGGGCACAGATACGCAGTATTTT.

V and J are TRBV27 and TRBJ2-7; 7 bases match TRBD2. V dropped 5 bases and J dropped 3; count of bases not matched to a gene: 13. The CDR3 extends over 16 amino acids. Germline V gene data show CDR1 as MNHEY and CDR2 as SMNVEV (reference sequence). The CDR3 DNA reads TGTGCCAGCAGTCAGGAGTATCCGGCTAGCGGCTACGAGCAGTACTTC. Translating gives CASSQEYPASGYEQYF.

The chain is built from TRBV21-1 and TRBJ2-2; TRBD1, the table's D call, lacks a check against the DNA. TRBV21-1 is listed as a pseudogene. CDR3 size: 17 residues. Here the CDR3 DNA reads TGTGCCAGCAGCAACAAGACCGGGACAGACCACAGCGGGGAGCTGTTTTTT. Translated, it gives CASSNKTGTDHSGELFF.

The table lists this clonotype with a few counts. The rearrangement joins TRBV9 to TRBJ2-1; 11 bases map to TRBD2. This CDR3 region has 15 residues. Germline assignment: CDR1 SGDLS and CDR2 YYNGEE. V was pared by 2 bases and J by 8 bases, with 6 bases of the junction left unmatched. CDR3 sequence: CASSVRLAGYDEQFF. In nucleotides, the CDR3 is TGTGCCAGCAGCGTCAGACTAGCGGGATATGATGAGCAGTTCTTC. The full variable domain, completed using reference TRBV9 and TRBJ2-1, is DSGVTQTPKHLITATGQRVTLRCSPRSGDLSVYWYQQSLDQGLQFLIQYYNGEERAKGNILERFSAQQFPDLHSELNLSSLELGDSALYFCASSVRLAGYDEQFFGPGTRLTVL.

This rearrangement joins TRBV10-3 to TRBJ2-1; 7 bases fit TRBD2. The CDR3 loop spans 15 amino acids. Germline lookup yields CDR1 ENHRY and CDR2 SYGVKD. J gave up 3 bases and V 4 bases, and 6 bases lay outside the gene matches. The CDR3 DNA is TGTGCCATCAGTGGGATTGGCGGGAGCTACAATGAGCAGTTCTTC. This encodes CAISGIGGSYNEQFF.

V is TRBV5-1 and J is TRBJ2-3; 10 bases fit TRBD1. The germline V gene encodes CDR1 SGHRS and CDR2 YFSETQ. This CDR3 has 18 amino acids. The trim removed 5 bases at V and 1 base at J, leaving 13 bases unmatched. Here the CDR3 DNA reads TGCGCCAGCAGATCCGGGACAGGGGTATTCGCTGGCACAGATACGCAGTATTTT. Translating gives CASRSGTGVFAGTDTQYF. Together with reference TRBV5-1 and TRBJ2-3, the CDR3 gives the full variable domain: KAGVTQTPRYLIKTRGQQVTLSCSPISGHRSVSWYQQTPGQGLQFLFEYFSETQRNKGNFPGRFSGRQFSNSRSEMNVSTLELGDSALYLCASRSGTGVFAGTDTQYFGPGTRLTVL.

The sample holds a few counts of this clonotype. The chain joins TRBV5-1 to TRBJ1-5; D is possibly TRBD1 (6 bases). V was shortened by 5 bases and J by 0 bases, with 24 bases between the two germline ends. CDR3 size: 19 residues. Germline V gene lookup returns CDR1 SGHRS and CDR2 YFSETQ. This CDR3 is CASRSRQVSRWISNQPQHF. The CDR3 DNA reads TGCGCCAGCAGATCGAGACAGGTCTCACGTTGGATTAGCAATCAGCCCCAGCATTTT.

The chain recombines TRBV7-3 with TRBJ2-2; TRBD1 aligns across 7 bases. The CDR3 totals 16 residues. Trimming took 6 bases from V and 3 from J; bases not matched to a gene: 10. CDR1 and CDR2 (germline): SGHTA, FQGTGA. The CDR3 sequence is CASRGTGELDTGELFF. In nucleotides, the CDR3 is TGTGCCAGCAGGGGAACAGGGGAATTGGACACCGGGGAGCTGTTTTTT.

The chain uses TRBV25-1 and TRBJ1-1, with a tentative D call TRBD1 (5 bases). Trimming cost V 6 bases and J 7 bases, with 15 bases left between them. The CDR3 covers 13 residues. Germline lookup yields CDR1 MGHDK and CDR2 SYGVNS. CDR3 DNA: TGTGCCAGCAGCCCGGGGCCCGAAAGTGAAGCTTTCTTT. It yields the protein CASSPGPESEAFF.

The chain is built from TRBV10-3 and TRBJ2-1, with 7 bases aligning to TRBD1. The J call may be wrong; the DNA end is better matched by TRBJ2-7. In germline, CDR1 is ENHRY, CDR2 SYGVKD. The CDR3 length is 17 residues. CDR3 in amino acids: CAISESLTGRSYNEQYF. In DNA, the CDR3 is TGTGCCATCAGTGAGTCATTGACAGGGCGATCCTACAATGAGCAGTACTTC.

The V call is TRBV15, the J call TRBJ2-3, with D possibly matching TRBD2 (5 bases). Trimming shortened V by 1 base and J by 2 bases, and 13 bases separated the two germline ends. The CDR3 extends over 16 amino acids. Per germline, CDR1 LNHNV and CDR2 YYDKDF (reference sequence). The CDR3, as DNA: TGTGCCACCAGCAGAGTTGAGGGATACTTCACAGATACGCAGTATTTT. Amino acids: CATSRVEGYFTDTQYF.

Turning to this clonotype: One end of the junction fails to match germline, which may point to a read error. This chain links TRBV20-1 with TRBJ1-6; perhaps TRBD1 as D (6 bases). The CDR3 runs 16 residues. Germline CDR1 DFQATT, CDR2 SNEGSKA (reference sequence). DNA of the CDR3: TGCAGTGCTAGAGCTACAGGGTCGGCCTATAATTCACCCCCCCACTTT. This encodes CSARATGSAYNSPPHF.

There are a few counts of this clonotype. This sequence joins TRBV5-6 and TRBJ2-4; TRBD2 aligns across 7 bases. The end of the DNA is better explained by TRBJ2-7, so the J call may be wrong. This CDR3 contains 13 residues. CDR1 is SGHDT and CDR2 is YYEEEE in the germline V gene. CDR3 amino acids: CASSQTSFSEQYF. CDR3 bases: TGTGCCAGCAGCCAGACTAGCTTTTCCGAGCAGTACTTC.

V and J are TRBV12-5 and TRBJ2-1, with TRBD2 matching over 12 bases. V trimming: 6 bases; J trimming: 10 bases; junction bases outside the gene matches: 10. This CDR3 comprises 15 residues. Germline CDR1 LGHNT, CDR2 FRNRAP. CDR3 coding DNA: TGTGCTAGTGGCCCTCCTAGCGGGAGGGCCCGGGAGCAGTTCTTC. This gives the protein CASGPPSGRAREQFF.

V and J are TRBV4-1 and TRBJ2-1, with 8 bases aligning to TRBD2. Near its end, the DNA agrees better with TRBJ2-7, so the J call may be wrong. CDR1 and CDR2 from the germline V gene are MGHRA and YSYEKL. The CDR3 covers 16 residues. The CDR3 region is CASSRHSGDSYNEQYF. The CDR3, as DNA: TGCGCCAGCAGCCGTCATAGCGGGGACTCCTACAATGAGCAGTACTTC.

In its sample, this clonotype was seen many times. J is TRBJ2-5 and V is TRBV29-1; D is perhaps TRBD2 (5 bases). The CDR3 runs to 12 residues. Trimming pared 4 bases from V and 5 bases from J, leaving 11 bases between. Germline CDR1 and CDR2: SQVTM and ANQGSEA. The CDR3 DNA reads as TGCAGCGTTGTCGGTGGCGGGGAGACCCAGTACTTC. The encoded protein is CSVVGGGETQYF. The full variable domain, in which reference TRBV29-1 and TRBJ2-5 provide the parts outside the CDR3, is SAVISQKPSRDICQRGTSLTIQCQVDSQVTMMFWYRQQPGQSLTLIATANQGSEATYESGFVIDKFPISRPNLTFSTLTVSNMSPEDSSIYLCSVVGGGETQYFGPGTRLLVL.

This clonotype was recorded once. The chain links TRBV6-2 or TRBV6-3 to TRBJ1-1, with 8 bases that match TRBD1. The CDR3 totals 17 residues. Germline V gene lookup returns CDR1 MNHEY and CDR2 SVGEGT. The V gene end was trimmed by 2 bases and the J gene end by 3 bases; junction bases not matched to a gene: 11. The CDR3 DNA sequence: TGTGCCAGCAGTTACGGTGGGGCAGGGGGCGCGTACACTGAAGCTTTCTTT. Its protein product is CASSYGGAGGAYTEAFF.

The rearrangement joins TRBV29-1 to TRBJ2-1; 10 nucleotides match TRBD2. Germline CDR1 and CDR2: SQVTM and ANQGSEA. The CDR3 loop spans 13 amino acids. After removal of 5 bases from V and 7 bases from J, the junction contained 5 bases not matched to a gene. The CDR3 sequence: CSVLRLAGNEQFF. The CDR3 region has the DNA TGCAGCGTTCTGAGACTAGCGGGTAATGAGCAGTTCTTC.

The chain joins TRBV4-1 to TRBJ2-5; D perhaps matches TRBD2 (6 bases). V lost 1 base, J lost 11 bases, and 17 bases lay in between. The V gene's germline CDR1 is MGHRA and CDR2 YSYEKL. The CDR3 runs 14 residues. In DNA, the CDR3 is TGCGCCAGCAGCCAAGGTCTAGCGAACAATGAGCAGTACTTC. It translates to CASSQGLANNEQYF.

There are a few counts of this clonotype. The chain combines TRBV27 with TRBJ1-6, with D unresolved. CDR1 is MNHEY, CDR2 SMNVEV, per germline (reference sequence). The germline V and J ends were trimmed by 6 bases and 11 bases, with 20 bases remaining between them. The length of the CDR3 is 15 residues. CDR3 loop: CASSPGGQVSPPLHF. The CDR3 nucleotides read TGTGCCAGCAGCCCCGGAGGGCAGGTGTCGCCACCCCTCCACTTT.